This T cell receptor (beta chain) was observed in a study of blood T cell repertoires in COVID-19. Study at large: In each case, the material was cDNA or gDNA derived from T cells, B-cell-depleted T cells, or PBMCs.

In terms of age and location, participants ranged from roughly 18 to 90 years and lived in about two dozen US areas. Cohort placement rested on clinical history that participants reported themselves. Germline-derived CDR1 and CDR2 are SGDLS and YYNGEE. J lost 7 bases, V lost 2 bases, and 5 bases had no gene match. The CDR3 consists of 15 residues. Here immunoSEQ multiplex PCR was the method, and the copy in TCRdb shows in-frame clones only, minus some. This table holds some 200,000 clones, approximately 75% found once. The receptor was derived from a middle-aged man who had recovered from COVID-19. The sequencing sample was made of PBMCs or T cells enriched from blood (not recorded which). The gene calls are TRBV9 and TRBJ2-2; 10 nucleotides match TRBD2. CDR3 in DNA: TGTGCCAGCAGCGTGGGACTAGCGTCGAGCGGGGAGCTGTTTTTT. This sequence encodes CASSVGLASSGELFF. Combining the CDR3 with reference TRBV9 and TRBJ2-2 gives the whole variable domain DSGVTQTPKHLITATGQRVTLRCSPRSGDLSVYWYQQSLDQGLQFLIQYYNGEERAKGNILERFSAQQFPDLHSELNLSSLELGDSALYFCASSVGLASSGELFFGEGSRLTVL.